The 19 T cell receptor beta chains below were found in one sample sequenced in a study of persistence of HIV-infected CD4 T cells. Overlapping HIV-1 Gag 15-mer peptides at 0.85 to 1 ug per peptide per mL were used. Sorted nonresponding memory CD4+ T cells were CD40L-negative, CD69-negative, CD45RO-high. Their antigens remain unidentified. The immunoSEQ assay was version 4, run in survey mode. TCRdb keeps only in-frame clones here, not all; method: immunoSEQ multiplex PCR. Seen here are about 36,000 clones, over 75% observed once, and the top ten hold roughly 5.6%. The sequencing used cultured CD4+ T cells from PBMCs, collected from a patient who received antiretroviral therapy. The receptors here all came from an adult with HIV. The donor label of this sample is uncertain.

The V and J genes are TRBV7-9 and TRBJ2-2; TRBD1 agrees at 7 bases. The V and J ends lost 5 bases and 9 bases, in that order; junction bases with no gene match: 12. This CDR3 spans 15 amino acids. Germline lookup yields CDR1 SEHNR and CDR2 FQNEAQ (reference sequence). The CDR3 protein is CASSPSGTVSRELFF. The CDR3 region has the DNA TGTGCCAGCAGCCCTTCCGGGACAGTTTCCCGGGAGCTGTTTTTT. Based on the CDR3 plus reference TRBV7-9 and TRBJ2-2, the full variable domain is DTGVSQNPRHKITKRGQNVTFRCDPISEHNRLYWYRQTLGQGPEFLTYFQNEAQLEKSRLLSDRFSAERPKGSFSTLEIQRTEQGDSAMYLCASSPSGTVSRELFFGEGSRLTVL.

V and J are TRBV5-1 and TRBJ2-3; the match to TRBD1 covers 12 bases. This CDR3 region has 16 residues. With 6 bases clipped from V and 4 bases from J, the junction kept 9 bases outside the gene matches. Germline V gene data show CDR1 as SGHRS and CDR2 as YFSETQ. For the CDR3, the DNA is TGCGCCAGCACCCCCGGGACAGGGGGCGCCTCAGATACGCAGTATTTT. Protein: CASTPGTGGASDTQYF.

This sequence joins TRBV7-2 and TRBJ2-3, with D possibly TRBD2 on 6 matching bases. The germline V gene encodes CDR1 SGHTA and CDR2 FQGNSA. Trimming stripped 0 bases from V and 4 bases from J, with 17 bases between. The CDR3 contains 17 residues. Here the CDR3 DNA reads TGTGCCAGCAGCTTAGCACGGGGGAAGAGAGCCGCAGATACGCAGTATTTT. Amino acids: CASSLARGKRAADTQYF.

The chain joins TRBV7-2 to TRBJ2-7; 14 bases align to TRBD2. V shed 1 base, J shed 6 bases, and the junction held 2 bases outside the gene matches. Germline CDR1 SGHTA, CDR2 FQGNSA. The CDR3 loop spans 15 amino acids. The CDR3 region is CASSLGTSGGREQYF. The CDR3 nucleotides read TGTGCCAGCAGCTTAGGGACTAGCGGGGGGCGCGAGCAGTACTTC.

The CDR3 protein is CASTLSRNKELEAFF. The CDR3 nucleotides are TGTGCCAGTACCCTCTCCCGTAACAAGGAGCTTGAAGCTTTCTTT. The chain combines TRBV19 with TRBJ1-1; D call uncertain. This CDR3 comprises 15 residues. Trimming took off 7 bases at V and 7 bases at J, with 22 bases between the two ends. The germline V gene encodes CDR1 LNHDA and CDR2 SQIVND (reference sequence).

The chain carries TRBV7-3 and TRBJ2-7, with TRBD2 matching 10 bases. J lost 2 bases, V lost 3 bases, and 1 base had no gene match. Germline V CDR1 and CDR2: SGHTA, FQGTGA. CDR3 length equals 14 residues. CDR3 DNA sequence: TGTGCCAGCAGCTTTAGCGGGGGGCCCTACGAGCAGTACTTC. Its protein product is CASSFSGGPYEQYF. Combining the CDR3 with reference TRBV7-3 and TRBJ2-7 gives the whole variable domain GAGVSQTPSNKVTEKGKYVELRCDPISGHTALYWYRQSLGQGPEFLIYFQGTGAADDSGLPNDRFFAVRPEGSVSTLKIQRTERGDSAVYLCASSFSGGPYEQYFGPGTRLTVT.

The gene calls are TRBV19 and TRBJ1-2, with 9 positions matching TRBD1. There are 16 residues in the CDR3. Per the germline V gene, CDR1 is LNHDA and CDR2 is SQIVND (reference sequence). The V segment lost 2 bases and the J segment 2 bases; nucleotides outside the gene matches: 6. The CDR3 DNA is TGTGCCAGTAGTATACGGGACAGGGTCGTAAACTATGGCTACACCTTC. This translates into CASSIRDRVVNYGYTF.

The rearrangement links TRBV21-1 to TRBJ2-5. TRBV21-1 is a pseudogene. The CDR3 is made up of 13 amino acids. The CDR3 nucleotides are TGTGCCAGCAGCTTGCAGGGCGGGGAGACCCAGTACTTC. This sequence encodes CASSLQGGETQYF.

The rearrangement uses TRBV20-1 and TRBJ2-7; the match to TRBD2 covers 9 bases. V trimming: 3 bases; J trimming: 4 bases; junction bases outside the gene matches: 7. The CDR3 consists of 14 residues. CDR1 DFQATT and CDR2 SNEGSKA come from the germline V gene (reference sequence). The CDR3 DNA reads TGCAGTGCTAGTTCCGGTAGCGGGGGTTACGAGCAGTACTTC. This sequence encodes CSASSGSGGYEQYF.

The CDR3 is CASSDRYYGYTF. CDR3 coding DNA: TGTGCCAGCAGTGACAGATACTATGGCTACACCTTC. V and J are TRBV6-1 and TRBJ1-2; D is uncertain. The CDR3 runs 12 residues. Germline-derived CDR1 and CDR2 are MNHNS and SASEGT. Deletions cut 3 bases from V and 3 bases from J, with 5 bases between.

The chain has TRBV5-1 and TRBJ2-2; 9 nucleotides match TRBD1. CDR3 length: 15 residues. Germline CDR1 SGHRS, CDR2 YFSETQ. Germline trimming cut 4 bases from V and 7 bases from J; bases unmatched to any gene: 8. As DNA, the CDR3 is TGCGCCAGCAGCAGTCCCGGGACAGGGTTCGGGGAGCTGTTTTTT. Amino acids: CASSSPGTGFGELFF. Supplemented by reference TRBV5-1 and TRBJ2-2, the full variable domain reads KAGVTQTPRYLIKTRGQQVTLSCSPISGHRSVSWYQQTPGQGLQFLFEYFSETQRNKGNFPGRFSGRQFSNSRSEMNVSTLELGDSALYLCASSSPGTGFGELFFGEGSRLTVL.

The chain couples TRBV24-1 to TRBJ2-3; 8 bases match TRBD1. This CDR3 is built from 14 residues. Germline loops: CDR1 KGHDR, CDR2 SFDVKD. With V trimmed by 7 bases and J by 1 base, 3 bases remained unmatched. The CDR3 reads CATSRGQGTDTQYF. In DNA, the CDR3 is TGTGCCACCAGCCGGGGACAGGGCACAGATACGCAGTATTTT.

The V gene is TRBV27, the J gene TRBJ1-5, with D possibly TRBD1 on 6 matching bases. Trimming removed 0 bases at V and 6 bases at J, with 15 bases between. CDR1 and CDR2 (germline): MNHEY, SMNVEV (reference sequence). This CDR3 is built from 16 residues. In nucleotides, the CDR3 is TGTGCCAGCAGTTTATCGAAAGGTGGGGACATTCAGCCCCAGCATTTT. Its translation is CASSLSKGGDIQPQHF.

The chain carries TRBV2 and TRBJ1-1, with D possibly being TRBD1 (5 bases). Trimming cost V 1 base and J 4 bases, with 16 bases left between them. The CDR3 covers 16 residues. Per germline, CDR1 SNHLY and CDR2 FYNNEI. The chain's CDR3 is CASSEVRTGDGTEAFF. CDR3 sequence (DNA): TGTGCCAGCAGTGAAGTGAGGACTGGGGACGGCACTGAAGCTTTCTTT.

This chain connects TRBV5-1 to TRBJ2-6; TRBD1 agrees at 11 bases. With 1 base clipped from V and 2 bases from J, the junction kept 11 bases outside the gene matches. There are 20 residues in the CDR3. Per germline, CDR1 SGHRS and CDR2 YFSETQ. The CDR3 bases are TGCGCCAGCAGCTTGTCCTTAGGAGGACAGGGGGCTCCTGGGGCCAACGTCCTGACTTTC. Amino acids: CASSLSLGGQGAPGANVLTF.

V gene TRBV3-1 (or the pseudogene TRBV3-2) combines with J gene TRBJ2-2, with D possibly matching TRBD2 (5 bases). CDR3 length: 11 residues. Trimming shortened V by 7 bases and J by 6 bases, and 6 bases separated the two germline ends. Germline CDR1 reads LGHDT; CDR2 reads YNNKEL (reference sequence). CDR3 coding DNA: TGTGCCAGCACGGGGTCCGGGGAGCTGTTTTTT. This codes for CASTGSGELFF.

The chain uses TRBV28 and TRBJ1-2; D call uncertain. Trimming removed 6 bases at V and 4 bases at J, with 12 bases between. CDR1 and CDR2 (germline): MDHEN, SYDVKM. The CDR3 extends over 13 amino acids. DNA of the CDR3: TGTGCCAGCAGCTTACACAACGGCTATGGCTACACCTTC. Amino acids: CASSLHNGYGYTF.

The chain carries TRBV6-5 and TRBJ2-2; the match to TRBD2 covers 8 bases. Per the germline V gene, CDR1 is MNHEY and CDR2 is SVGAGI. CDR3 length: 16 amino acids. V shed 4 bases, J shed 6 bases, and the junction held 10 bases outside the gene matches. In nucleotides, the CDR3 is TGTGCCAGCAGTTCACTCCGGGGGGGTTTACCCGGGGAGCTGTTTTTT. Its translation is CASSSLRGGLPGELFF.

This chain links TRBV12-3 or TRBV12-4 with TRBJ2-1; possible D gene TRBD2, 5 bases. With 2 bases removed from V and 7 bases from J, the gap between germline ends came to 6 bases. CDR3 size: 12 residues. For the CDR3, the DNA is TGTGCCAGCAGTTTATCGGGGAATGAGCAGTTCTTC. This sequence encodes CASSLSGNEQFF.